What follows describes a single TCR beta chain. The data stem from a study of human T cells and chemical hapten exposure. This sample's time point: patch test 2, 6 weeks after DPC sensitization. The sample's treatment: therapeutic diphenylcyclopropenone sensitization with weekly scalp DPC. Only after blood had been drawn was each patch test applied. Before extraction, the whole blood was not fractionated, and total RNA was taken from it. CDR3 length: 15 amino acids. MiXCR, run by TCRdb on the RACE reads, gives a single entry per CDR3 protein. The sample contains approximately 120,000 distinct CDR3 sequences, roughly 9% of which appear only once.

Sequenced here: whole blood, sampled in connection with sensitization to the hapten diphenylcyclopropenone (DPC). The chain employs TRBV21-1 and TRBJ2-3; the DNA was not used to check the table's D call, TRBD2. TRBV21-1 is a documented pseudogene. This clonotype was obtained from a woman aged 40 to 50 with alopecia areata. Some clones in this sample may be carry-over from other donors' samples. CDR3: CASSKPSGGTDTQYF. CDR3 nucleotide sequence: TGTGCCAGCAGCAAACCTAGCGGGGGGACAGATACGCAGTATTTT.